This entry is about one T cell receptor (beta chain). Sequence at one end of the junction differs from germline and may be a read error. Germline lookup yields CDR1 SGHTA and CDR2 FQGNSA. The CDR3 has 14 amino acids. This record belongs to a study of Graves' ophthalmopathy and Graves' hyperthyroidism. Across the whole study: Researchers classed hyperthyroidism as stable given no ophthalmopathy within 18 months of follow-up.

CDR3 regions of TCR beta were amplified from RNA transcripts. Second-round multiplex PCR came after a first-round RT-PCR that employed HTBI primers. TCRdb ran MiXCR on the multiplex PCR reads and lists one entry per CDR3 protein. The sample carries around 1.1 million distinct CDR3 sequences, 35% to 45% recorded once. The chain has TRBV7-2 and TRBJ2-7; D gene ambiguous. The sequence was obtained from an adult man with Graves' hyperthyroidism. The sequenced material came from peripheral blood or thyroid tissue (not recorded which). DNA of the CDR3: TGCGCCAGCAGCCCGGATAATGATCGCTACGAGCAGCACTTC. It specifies CASSPDNDRYEQHF.